These 3 T cell receptor beta chains were all obtained from the same sample, sequenced in a study of regulatory T cells in long-lasting Graves disease. Time point of the sample: persistent/refractory GD, antithyroid drugs over 5 years with positive TRAb. From PBMCs, RNA was extracted and then used to make the TCR library. HTBI primers from iRepertoire and Arm-PCR of CDR3 regions yielded the TCR beta libraries. TCRdb analysed the multiplex PCR reads with MiXCR anew, one entry per CDR3 protein. This repertoire shows 300,000 to 500,000 distinct CDR3 sequences, around 21% found once; its top ten account for around 21%. The specimen was peripheral blood mononuclear cells (PBMCs), collected when the disease was refractory, from a patient treated with antithyroid drugs. These receptors all come from a female donor with Graves disease.

This clonotype showed up just a few times. V and J are TRBV6-2 or TRBV6-3 and TRBJ2-7, with 14 bases fitting TRBD2. Germline CDR1 is MNHEY and CDR2 is SVGEGT. The CDR3 contains 17 residues. V was pared by 5 bases and J by 4 bases, with 10 bases of the junction left unmatched. The CDR3: CASSVRLAGGPVYEQYF. The CDR3 bases are TGTGCCAGCAGTGTCCGACTAGCGGGAGGGCCGGTTTACGAGCAGTACTTC.

This rearrangement joins TRBV9 to TRBJ1-1; tentatively, D is TRBD1 (5 bases). Trimming cost V 0 bases and J 7 bases, with 13 bases left between them. CDR1 and CDR2 (germline): SGDLS, YYNGEE. The CDR3 sequence is 14 residues long. CDR3 coding DNA: TGTGCCAGCAGCGTAGGTGGCCCGAGGGGTGAAGCTTTCTTT. As protein: CASSVGGPRGEAFF.

The chain couples TRBV6-2 or TRBV6-3 to TRBJ1-1; D gene uncertain. The CDR3 sequence is 14 residues long. V lost 7 bases, J lost 2 bases, and 14 bases lay in between. Germline assignment: CDR1 MNHEY and CDR2 SVGEGT. CDR3 coding DNA: TGTGCCAGCACCCATACGGCAGTTAACACTGAAGCTTTCTTT. Translating gives CASTHTAVNTEAFF.